This entry is about one TCR beta chain. It has no known antigen specificity. No per-base quality is available; no much larger clone lies one base away. This record belongs to a study of memory CD4+ T cells and cytomegalovirus serostatus (dated by TCRdb to between 2018 and 2021). General notes on the study: A total of about 35 healthy Belgian adults, of whom 9 were CMV seropositive and about 25 were CMV seronegative, were included in the cohort. The study sequenced CD4+ memory TCRbeta repertoires of a Belgian cohort with known cytomegalovirus serostatus to replicate a published TCR-based CMV serostatus classifier.

Single viable CD3+CD4+CD8-CD45RO+ cells were sorted as memory CD4+ T cells on a FACSAria II. CMV serostatus was determined with a Roche Elecsys assay detecting serum IgG against CMV pp150, pp28, p38 and p52. After the samples were thawed, total CD4+ T cells were enriched through positive selection using CD4 magnetic microbeads. The samples came from a separate study whose specific focus was interrogating the CD4+ T cell memory repertoire. Peripheral blood mononuclear cells were isolated and cryopreserved according to standard operating procedures, and serum was stored at -80 degrees C. Staining used CD3-PerCP (BW264/56), CD4-APC (RPA-T4), CD45RO-PE (UCHT1) and CD8-Pacific Orange (3B5) antibodies, with Sytox blue excluding non-viable cells. Measured from the cysteine to the phenylalanine, the CDR3 is 16 residues long. Only CDR3 DNA remains: 48 bases, in frame from the first base. CDR1 is given as SGHAT and CDR2 as FQDESV, both from the germline V gene (reference sequence). Ends trimmed: V by 2 bases, J by 1 base; bases unmatched to a gene: 6.

The Quick-DNA Microprep Kit was used to extract genomic DNA from the sorted cells. Amplification of TCRbeta DNA was done with the immunoSEQ hsTCRbeta kit, following the protocol from the manufacturer. TCRbeta libraries were sequenced on an Illumina MiSeq instrument. The original pipeline was this. Once out-of-frame sequences had been removed, millions of distinct TCRbeta sequences were left, which works out to an average of about 71,000 per individual. Each individual was scored using the number of 160 or so previously reported CMV-associated TCRbeta sequences that the individual carried and the total number of productive distinct TCRbeta sequences. A beta-binomial model was reimplemented in Python, and scikit-learn random forests with default parameters were trained on data from the US cohort. Classifier performance on the Belgian cohort was summarized as median AUC with percentile confidence intervals over 10,000 bootstrap iterations. TCRdb carries this immuneACCESS record with in-frame sequences only. Its versions omit some clonotypes, under half of them owing to an unresolved V gene in the studies checked, with the rest unexplained. The DNA was the basis for D and trimming; V, J and clone size are from that table. Present in this sample are 45,000 to 60,000 clones, around 76% of which were seen just once. Jointly, the top ten make up about 1.2% of the sample.

Study-wide findings and limitations: On the Belgian cohort, the classifier built on the original framework reached a median bootstrapped AUC of around 0.96, with a 95% CI of 0.76-1.00. Among the 160 or so previously reported CMV-associated TCRbeta sequences, 67 showed up in the CD4+ memory repertoires, with each one found in between one and five individuals. CMV serostatus prediction reached a median bootstrapped AUC of roughly 0.96 with the original framework and around 0.91 with a US-trained random forest. The results were read as suggesting that the CMV-associated TCR signature is, for the most part, present in the CD4+ memory repertoire. Unlike the original study, which covered naive and memory CD4+ and CD8+ populations, the Belgian study sequenced only CD4+CD45RO+ memory cells.

The sequence was collected from an adult in good health and CMV-seropositive. Sequenced: memory CD4+ T cells from blood. The chain uses TRBV11-1 and TRBJ2-3; 7 central nucleotides agree with TRBD2. The CDR3 reads CASSLPSGAGTDTQYF. The sequence in DNA is TGTGCCAGCAGCTTACCGAGCGGGGCGGGCACAGATACGCAGTATTTT.